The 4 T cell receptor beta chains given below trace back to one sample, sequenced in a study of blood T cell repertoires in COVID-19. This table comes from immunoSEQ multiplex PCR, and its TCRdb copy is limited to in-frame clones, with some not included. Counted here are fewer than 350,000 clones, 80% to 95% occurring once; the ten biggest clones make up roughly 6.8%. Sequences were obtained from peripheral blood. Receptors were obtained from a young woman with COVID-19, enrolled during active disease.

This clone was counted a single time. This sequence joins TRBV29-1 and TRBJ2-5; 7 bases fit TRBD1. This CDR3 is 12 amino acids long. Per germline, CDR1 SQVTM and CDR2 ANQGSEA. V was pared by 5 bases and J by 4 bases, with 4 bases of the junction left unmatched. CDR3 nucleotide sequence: TGCAGCGTTCGACAGGGCCCAGAGACCCAGTACTTC. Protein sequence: CSVRQGPETQYF.

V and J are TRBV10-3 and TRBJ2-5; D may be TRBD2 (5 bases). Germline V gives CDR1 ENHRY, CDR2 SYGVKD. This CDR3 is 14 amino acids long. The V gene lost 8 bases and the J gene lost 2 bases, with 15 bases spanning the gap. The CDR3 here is CAIGPGRLQETQYF. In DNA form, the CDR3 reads TGTGCCATCGGTCCCGGGCGACTACAAGAGACCCAGTACTTC.

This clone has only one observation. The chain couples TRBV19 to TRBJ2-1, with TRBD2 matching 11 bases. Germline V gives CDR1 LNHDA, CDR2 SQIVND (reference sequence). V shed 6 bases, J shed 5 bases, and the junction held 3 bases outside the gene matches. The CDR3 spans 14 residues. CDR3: CASSTGLADNEQFF. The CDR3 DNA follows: TGTGCCAGTAGCACGGGACTAGCGGACAATGAGCAGTTCTTC.

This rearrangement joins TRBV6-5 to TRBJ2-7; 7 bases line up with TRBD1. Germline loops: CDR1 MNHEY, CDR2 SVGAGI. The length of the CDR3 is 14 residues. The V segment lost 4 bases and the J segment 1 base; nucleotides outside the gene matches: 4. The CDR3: CASSSTGSSYEQYF. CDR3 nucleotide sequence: TGTGCCAGCAGTTCGACAGGGTCATCCTACGAGCAGTACTTC.